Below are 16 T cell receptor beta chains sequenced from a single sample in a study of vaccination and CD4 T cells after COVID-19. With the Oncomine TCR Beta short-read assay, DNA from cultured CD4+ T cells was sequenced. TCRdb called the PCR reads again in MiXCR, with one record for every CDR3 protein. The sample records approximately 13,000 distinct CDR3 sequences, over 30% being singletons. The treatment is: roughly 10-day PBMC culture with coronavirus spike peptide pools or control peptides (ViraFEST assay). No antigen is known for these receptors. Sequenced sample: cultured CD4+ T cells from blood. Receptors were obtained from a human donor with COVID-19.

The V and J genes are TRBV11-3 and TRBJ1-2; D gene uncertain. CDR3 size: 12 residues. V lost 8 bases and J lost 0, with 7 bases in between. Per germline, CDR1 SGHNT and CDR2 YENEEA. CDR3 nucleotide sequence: TGTGCCAGCCAAAAAGCTAACTATGGCTACACCTTC. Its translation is CASQKANYGYTF.

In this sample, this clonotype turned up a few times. The CDR3 spells CASSLDRGTDGYTF. CDR3 bases: TGTGCCAGCAGCCTCGATCGGGGGACGGATGGCTACACCTTC. The chain joins TRBV14 to TRBJ1-2, with D perhaps TRBD1 (5 bases). This CDR3 has 14 residues. Per the germline V gene, CDR1 is SGHDN and CDR2 is FVKESK. Trimming stripped 4 bases from V and 6 bases from J, with 15 bases between. The variable domain in full, with the rest retrieved from reference TRBV14 and TRBJ1-2, is EAGVTQFPSHSVIEKGQTVTLRCDPISGHDNLYWYRRVMGKEIKFLLHFVKESKQDESGMPNNRFLAERTGGTYSTLKVQPAELEDSGVYFCASSLDRGTDGYTFGSGTRLTVV.

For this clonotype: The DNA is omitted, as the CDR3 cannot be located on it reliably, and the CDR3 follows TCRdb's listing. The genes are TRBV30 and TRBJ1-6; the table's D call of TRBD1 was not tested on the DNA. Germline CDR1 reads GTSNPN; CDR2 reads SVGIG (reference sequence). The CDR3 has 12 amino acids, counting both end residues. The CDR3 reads CAWGTGNSPFHF.

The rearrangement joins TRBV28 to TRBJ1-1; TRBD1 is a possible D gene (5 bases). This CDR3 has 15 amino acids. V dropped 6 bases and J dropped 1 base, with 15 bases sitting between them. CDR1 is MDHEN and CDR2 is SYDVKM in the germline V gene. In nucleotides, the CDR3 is TGTGCCAGCAGACAAAAGGCAGGGAGGAACACTGAAGCTTTCTTT. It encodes CASRQKAGRNTEAFF.

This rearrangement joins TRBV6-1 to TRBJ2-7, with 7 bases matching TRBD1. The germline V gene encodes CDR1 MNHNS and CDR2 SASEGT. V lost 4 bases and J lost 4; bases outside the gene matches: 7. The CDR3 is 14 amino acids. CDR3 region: CASSGPTGMYEQYF. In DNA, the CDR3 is TGTGCCAGCAGTGGCCCGACAGGGATGTACGAGCAGTACTTC.

DNA for the CDR3: TGTGCAAGTCGCTTAGCAGGGTCAGATACGCAGTATTTT. Protein product: CASRLAGSDTQYF. V and J are TRBV12-2 and TRBJ2-3. TRBV12-2 is deemed a pseudogene. The CDR3 spans 13 residues.

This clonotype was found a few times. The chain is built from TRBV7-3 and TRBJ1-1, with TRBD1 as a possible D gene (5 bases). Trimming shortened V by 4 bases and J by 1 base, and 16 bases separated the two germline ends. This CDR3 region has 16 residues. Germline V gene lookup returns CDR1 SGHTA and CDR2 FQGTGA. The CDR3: CASSSKGNRGNTEAFF. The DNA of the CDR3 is TGTGCCAGCAGCTCCAAGGGGAATCGGGGGAACACTGAAGCTTTCTTT.

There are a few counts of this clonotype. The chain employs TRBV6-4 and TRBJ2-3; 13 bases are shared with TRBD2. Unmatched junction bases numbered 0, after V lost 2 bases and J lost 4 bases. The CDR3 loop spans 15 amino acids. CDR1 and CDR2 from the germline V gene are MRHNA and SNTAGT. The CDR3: CASSDTSGGADTQYF. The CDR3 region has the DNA TGTGCCAGCAGTGACACTAGCGGGGGGGCAGATACGCAGTATTTT.

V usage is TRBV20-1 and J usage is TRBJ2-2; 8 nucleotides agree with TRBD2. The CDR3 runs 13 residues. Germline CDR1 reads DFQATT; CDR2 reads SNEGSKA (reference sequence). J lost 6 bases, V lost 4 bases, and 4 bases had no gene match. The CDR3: CSAKPGGAGELFF. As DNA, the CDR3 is TGCAGTGCTAAACCGGGAGGGGCCGGGGAGCTGTTTTTT.

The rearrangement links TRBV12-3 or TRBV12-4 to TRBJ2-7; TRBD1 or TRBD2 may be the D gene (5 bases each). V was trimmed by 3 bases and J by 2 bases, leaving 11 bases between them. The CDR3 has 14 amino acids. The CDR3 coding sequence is TGTGCCAGCAGTTTTGGGACGACGACCTACGAGCAGTACTTC. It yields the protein CASSFGTTTYEQYF.

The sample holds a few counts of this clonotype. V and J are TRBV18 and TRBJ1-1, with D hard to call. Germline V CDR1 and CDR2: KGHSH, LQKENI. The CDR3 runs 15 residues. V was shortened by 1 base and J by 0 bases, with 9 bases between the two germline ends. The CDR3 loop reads CASSPQGTMNTEAFF. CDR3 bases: TGTGCCAGCTCACCACAGGGAACCATGAACACTGAAGCTTTCTTT.

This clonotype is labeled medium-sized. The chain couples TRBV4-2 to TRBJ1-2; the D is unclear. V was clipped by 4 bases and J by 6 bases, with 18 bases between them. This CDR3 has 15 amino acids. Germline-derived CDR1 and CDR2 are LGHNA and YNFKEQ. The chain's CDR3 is CASSPQRGGVDGYTF. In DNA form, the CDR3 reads TGTGCCAGCAGCCCCCAGCGCGGCGGTGTCGATGGCTACACCTTC.

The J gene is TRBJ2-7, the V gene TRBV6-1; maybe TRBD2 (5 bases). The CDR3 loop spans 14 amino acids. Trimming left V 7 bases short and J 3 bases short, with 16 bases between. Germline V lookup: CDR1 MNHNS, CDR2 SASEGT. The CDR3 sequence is CASTQISGDYEQYF. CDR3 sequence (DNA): TGTGCCAGCACTCAAATCTCCGGGGACTACGAGCAGTACTTC.

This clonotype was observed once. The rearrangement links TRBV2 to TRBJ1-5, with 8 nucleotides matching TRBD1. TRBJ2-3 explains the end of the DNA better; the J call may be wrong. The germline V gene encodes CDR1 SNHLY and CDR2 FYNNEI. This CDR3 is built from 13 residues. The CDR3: CASSDRAAQPQYF. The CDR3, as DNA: TGTGCCAGTTCGGACAGGGCCGCTCAGCCCCAGTATTTT.

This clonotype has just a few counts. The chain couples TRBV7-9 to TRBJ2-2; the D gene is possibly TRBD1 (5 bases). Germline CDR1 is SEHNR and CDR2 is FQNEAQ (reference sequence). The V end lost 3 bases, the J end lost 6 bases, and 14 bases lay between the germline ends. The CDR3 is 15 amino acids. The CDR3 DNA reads TGTGCCAGCAGCTTGGACCTCAGGGTATCCGGGGAGCTGTTTTTT. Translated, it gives CASSLDLRVSGELFF.

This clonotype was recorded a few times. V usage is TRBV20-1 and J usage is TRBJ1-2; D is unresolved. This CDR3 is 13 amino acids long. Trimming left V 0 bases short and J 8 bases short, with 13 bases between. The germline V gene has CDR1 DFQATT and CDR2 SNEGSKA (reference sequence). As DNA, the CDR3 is TGCAGTGCTAGAGATTCTGCGGGCGGGGGCTACACCTTC. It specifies CSARDSAGGGYTF.